The text below deals with one TCR beta chain. The sample comes from a study of identical twins. The CDR3 is made up of 14 amino acids. Trimming stripped 2 bases from V and 10 bases from J, with 15 bases between. Germline CDR1 and CDR2: MNHEY and SVGAGI. MiXCR, run by TCRdb on the 5' RACE reads, gives a single entry per CDR3 protein. The table lists a few hundred thousand distinct CDR3 sequences, about 24% of them singletons, with 2.9% in the top ten. This same sample was also taken into another study, of T cells expressing NK-cell markers.

The specimen was CD4+ T cells sorted from blood. The receptor comes from a woman aged 18-29 years in good health. This chain joins TRBV6-5 and TRBJ1-5, with TRBD1 as a possible D gene (6 bases). In DNA, the CDR3 is TGTGCCAGCAGTTACGCCAGGGGCCCTGGCCCCCAGCATTTT. Protein product: CASSYARGPGPQHF.